This paragraph reports one T cell receptor beta chain. Its antigen is not yet known. No much larger clone is present one base from it, and per-base qualities are unavailable. As encoded in the germline V gene, CDR1 is SGDLS while CDR2 is YYNGEE. V is pared back by 4 bases and J by 6 bases, with 19 bases lying between the germline termini. There are 15 amino acids in the CDR3, from cysteine to phenylalanine inclusive. The DNA shown is the 45-base CDR3, in frame from base 1. This sample stems from a study of blood T cell repertoires in COVID-19 (dated by TCRdb to the early 2020s). A note on the overall study: Collaborator samples came from the United States, Italy and Spain and covered acute and convalescent phases of COVID-19. A de-identified subject ID, COVID-19 status, age in years and sex were almost always included in the sample metadata. Deeply sampled blood TCRbeta repertoires from subjects exposed to, actively infected with, or recovered from COVID-19 were included in the dataset. The prospective study material was composed of cDNA or gDNA derived from T cells, B-cell-depleted T cells, or PBMCs. The repertoires were released in a freely available public database meant as a resource for research on the immune response to SARS-CoV-2. HLA class I and class II types, where available, came from metadata supplied by the sample provider rather than from assay-based typing. The samples were drawn from the first 160 participants of the ongoing ImmuneRACE study and from over 950 subjects provided by 6 global collaborators. Here is what the overall study found, with its caveats: How much clinical and demographic metadata was included differed by source and by participant, and the metadata was provided uncurated.

TCRbeta CDR3 regions were amplified from genomic DNA using the immunoSEQ Assay, a bias-controlled multiplex PCR. In the authors' own workflow: Within the assay, amplification of reference gene primers was used to estimate how many nucleated cells each sample contained. To quantify the absolute abundance of each unique TCRbeta CDR3 rearrangement, sequence reads were collapsed and filtered. For each sample, productive Simpson clonality was calculated as the square root of Simpson's diversity index across productive rearrangements. TCRdb took over this immuneACCESS table, retaining in-frame rearrangements with V and J assigned. Such tables are incomplete; in checked studies, under half of the missing clones stem from an unresolved V gene, and the remainder is unexplained. V, J and clone size are those of that table, while D and trimming were read from the DNA. This sample lists about 200,000 clones; around nine tenths were detected once. The ten largest make up over 2.5% of the sample.

Each collaborating institution followed its own protocols to collect whole blood in K2EDTA tubes. Collaborator samples were shipped for TCRbeta analysis as frozen whole blood, isolated PBMCs, or DNA extracted from either sample type. The sequencing sample was made of peripheral blood. The rearrangement combines TRBV9 with TRBJ1-1; the D gene assignment is ambiguous. This receptor was identified in a man in his sixties with acute or convalescent COVID-19. The CDR3 reads CASSPGAGRLAEAFF. At the DNA level, the sequence is TGTGCCAGCAGCCCTGGCGCCGGGAGGTTGGCTGAAGCTTTCTTT.